This entry describes one T cell receptor (beta chain). These data belong to a study of lymphopenia after photon versus proton radiotherapy. V was trimmed by 4 bases and J by 7 bases, leaving 17 bases between them. This CDR3 has 15 amino acids. Germline CDR1 is SGHTA and CDR2 is FQGTGA. The assay was immunoSEQ multiplex PCR, and TCRdb's table has in-frame clones only and misses some. In the table there are some 55,000 clones, around 87% of which are singletons. The rearrangement uses TRBV7-3 and TRBJ2-1; D might be TRBD1 or TRBD2, each matching 6 bases. The receptor was isolated from a middle-aged man with gastric cancer. The material was peripheral blood, obtained from a patient treated with photon-based radiotherapy. The CDR3 sequence: CASSSVMGGINEQFF. Here the CDR3 DNA reads TGTGCCAGCAGCTCTGTTATGGGGGGCATAAATGAGCAGTTCTTC.